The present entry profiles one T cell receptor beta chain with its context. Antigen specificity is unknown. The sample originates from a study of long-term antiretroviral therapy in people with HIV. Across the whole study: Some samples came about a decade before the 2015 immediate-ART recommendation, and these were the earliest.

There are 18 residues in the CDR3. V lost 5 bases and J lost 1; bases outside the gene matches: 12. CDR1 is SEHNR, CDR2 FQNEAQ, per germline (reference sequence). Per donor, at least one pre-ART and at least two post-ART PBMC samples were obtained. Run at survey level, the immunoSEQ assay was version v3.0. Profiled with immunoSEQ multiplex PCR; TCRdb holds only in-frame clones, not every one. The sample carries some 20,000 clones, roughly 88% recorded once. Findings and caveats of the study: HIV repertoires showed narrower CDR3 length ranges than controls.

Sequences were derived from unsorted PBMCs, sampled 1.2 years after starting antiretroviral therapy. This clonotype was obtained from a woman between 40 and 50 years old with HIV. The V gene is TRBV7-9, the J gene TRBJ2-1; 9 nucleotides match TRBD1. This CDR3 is CASSRTPWTGVSYNEQFF. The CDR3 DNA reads TGTGCCAGCAGCCGGACACCTTGGACAGGGGTTTCCTACAATGAGCAGTTCTTC.